This T cell receptor beta chain derives from a study of T-cell reconstitution after alpha-beta-depleted transplantation in children. The study, taken as a whole, reports: At one year after transplant, newly produced T cells mostly accounted for T-cell counts and diversity. From surviving recipient T cells and thymic progenitors came the high day-60 TCRbeta diversity observed in some patients. Reportedly, alpha-beta T cells present about two months post-transplant originated from several hundred expanded clones of graft origin.

The V gene's germline CDR1 is SEHNR and CDR2 FQNEAQ (reference sequence). CDR3 length: 15 residues. V gave up 4 bases and J gave up 2 bases, with 15 bases separating them. Comment on this clonotype: Its specificity is not known.

TCRbeta library preparation incorporated unique molecular identifiers. One entry per CDR3 protein results from TCRdb running MiXCR on the PCR reads. The sample lists hundreds of thousands of distinct CDR3 sequences, approximately 14% occurring once. This receptor was identified in a girl aged 2 to 9 with congenital amegakaryocytic thrombocytopenia, due to receive a stem cell transplant. The specimen comprised PBMCs, sampled before TCRalphabeta/CD19-depleted stem cell transplant. J is TRBJ2-7 and V is TRBV7-9, with D perhaps matching TRBD1 (5 bases). This CDR3 is CASSSYATAAYEQYF. DNA of the CDR3: TGTGCCAGCAGCTCCTACGCGACAGCAGCCTACGAGCAGTACTTC.